The rows below give T cell receptor beta chains drawn from one sample of a study of T cell repertoires in cytomegalovirus infection. TCRdb fed the reads into MiXCR, producing one record per CDR3 protein. The data contain some 240,000 distinct CDR3 sequences, 15% to 20% of them singletons. The specimen sequenced was CD8+ T cells from PBMCs. The receptors derive from a human donor in good health (CMV status not recorded). Some clones in this sample may be carry-over from other donors' samples. Both conserved end residues are part of each CDR3. D genes are given only for firm matches. A clone size is listed for some rows: how often the clone was seen (once, few, many), or a class if it is expanded.

V: TRBV7-2
size: many
J: TRBJ2-1
D: .
CDR3: CASSPDLVNEQFF
DNA: TGTGCCAGCAGCCCGGACCTAGTCAATGAGCAGTTCTTC

V: TRBV29-1
size: few
J: TRBJ2-4
D: .
CDR3: CSVYGRGRGKNIQYF
DNA: TGCAGCGTTTATGGTAGGGGACGAGGCAAAAACATTCAGTACTTC

V: TRBV19
size: few
J: TRBJ2-7
D: TRBD1
CDR3: CASSFQHTGADEQYF
DNA: TGTGCCAGTAGTTTTCAACACACAGGGGCCGACGAGCAGTACTTC

V: TRBV19
size: few
J: TRBJ1-4
D: .
CDR3: CASSILYGLEKLFF
DNA: TGTGCCAGTAGTATTTTGTACGGATTAGAAAAACTGTTTTTT

V: TRBV7-2
size: many
J: TRBJ1-6
D: .
CDR3: CASSLSSPGPLGSPLHF
DNA: TGTGCCAGCAGCTTGAGCTCCCCAGGTCCTCTAGGTTCACCCCTCCACTTT

V: TRBV10-3
size: many
J: TRBJ2-7
D: .
CDR3: CAISEPMTGEYEQYF
DNA: TGTGCCATCAGTGAGCCTATGACAGGAGAGTACGAGCAGTACTTC

V: TRBV4-1
size: few
J: TRBJ1-6
D: TRBD1
CDR3: CASSQERTGTDYNSPLHF
DNA: TGCGCCAGCAGCCAAGAGAGAACCGGGACAGACTATAATTCACCCCTCCACTTT

V: TRBV14
size: .
J: TRBJ2-7
D: .
CDR3: CASSPRITGSYEQYF
DNA: TGTGCCAGCAGCCCGAGAATAACAGGGTCCTACGAGCAGTACTTC

V: TRBV2
size: .
J: TRBJ1-2
D: TRBD1
CDR3: CASSEPPDRGQGYTF
DNA: TGTGCCAGCAGTGAACCCCCAGACAGGGGGCAGGGCTACACCTTC

V: TRBV6-2/TRBV6-3
size: few
J: TRBJ1-5
D: .
CDR3: CASTVGSNQPQHF
DNA: TGTGCCAGCACAGTCGGCAGCAATCAGCCCCAGCATTTT

V: TRBV14
size: few
J: TRBJ2-7
D: .
CDR3: CASSPRGADEQYF
DNA: TGTGCCAGCAGCCCACGGGGGGCGGACGAGCAGTACTTC

V: TRBV6-6
size: many
J: TRBJ1-5
D: TRBD1
CDR3: CASSGPGQGADSNQPQHF
DNA: TGTGCCAGCAGTGGACCGGGACAGGGTGCTGATAGCAATCAGCCCCAGCATTTT

V: TRBV12-3/TRBV12-4
size: few
J: TRBJ2-5
D: .
CDR3: CASSLAAGETQYF
DNA: TGTGCCAGCAGTTTAGCGGCGGGAGAGACCCAGTACTTC

V: TRBV27
size: .
J: TRBJ2-3
D: .
CDR3: CASSSREGAKDTQYF
DNA: TGTGCCAGCAGTTCCCGGGAGGGGGCGAAAGATACGCAGTATTTT

V: TRBV28
size: .
J: TRBJ1-1
D: .
CDR3: CASSLRGTYPMTEAFF
DNA: TGTGCCAGCAGTTTAAGGGGGACGTACCCGATGACTGAAGCTTTCTTT

V: TRBV10-3
size: few
J: TRBJ2-7
D: .
CDR3: CAISDVTGDSSYEQYF
DNA: TGTGCCATCAGTGACGTGACAGGTGATAGCTCCTACGAGCAGTACTTC